Following are 8 T cell receptor beta chains from one sample sequenced in a study of blood T cell repertoires in COVID-19. Using immunoSEQ multiplex PCR, the repertoire was profiled, and TCRdb retains in-frame clones only, with some absent. Altogether some 250,000 clones are present, over 80% being singletons, with the ten largest covering around 1.3%. Sequenced material: PBMCs or T cells enriched from blood (not recorded which). The origin of the receptors is a human donor in a cohort exposed to, infected with or recovered from COVID-19 (not recorded which). The donor label of this sample is uncertain.

The V and J genes are TRBV2 and TRBJ1-2; 8 positions match TRBD1. The J segment lost 4 bases and the V segment lost 7 bases, leaving 11 bases of the junction unmatched. CDR1 SNHLY and CDR2 FYNNEI come from the germline V gene. The CDR3 loop spans 15 amino acids. The CDR3 reads CASTPEGTGPYGYTF. The CDR3 DNA reads TGTGCCAGCACCCCCGAAGGGACAGGACCCTATGGCTACACCTTC.

The V gene is TRBV3-1 (or the pseudogene TRBV3-2), the J gene TRBJ1-4; D uncertain. From germline, CDR1 is LGHDT and CDR2 YNNKEL (reference sequence). Trimming took off 3 bases at V and 3 bases at J, with 5 bases between the two ends. The CDR3 runs to 13 residues. The CDR3 DNA sequence: TGTGCCAGCAGCCAGCAGGCTAATGAAAAACTGTTTTTT. This sequence encodes CASSQQANEKLFF.

V gene TRBV2 combines with J gene TRBJ2-7, with a weak D call TRBD1 (7 bases). The germline V and J ends were trimmed by 1 base and 2 bases, with 12 bases remaining between them. Germline loops: CDR1 SNHLY, CDR2 FYNNEI. The CDR3 sequence is 15 residues long. The CDR3 DNA sequence: TGTGCCAGCAGTGAAGGGCAGGGGGGCACCTACGAGCAGTACTTC. This gives the protein CASSEGQGGTYEQYF. The whole variable domain, remainder taken from reference TRBV2 and TRBJ2-7, is EPEVTQTPSHQVTQMGQEVILRCVPISNHLYFYWYRQILGQKVEFLVSFYNNEISEKSEIFDDQFSVERPDGSNFTLKIRSTKLEDSAMYFCASSEGQGGTYEQYFGPGTRLTVT.

The rearrangement uses TRBV19 and TRBJ1-5; tentatively, D is TRBD1 (5 bases). The CDR3 totals 15 residues. CDR1 LNHDA and CDR2 SQIVND come from the germline V gene (reference sequence). The V end lost 4 bases, the J end lost 2 bases, and 12 bases lay between the germline ends. Here the CDR3 reads CASSKGLWGNQPQHF. The CDR3 region has the DNA TGTGCCAGTAGTAAGGGACTTTGGGGCAATCAGCCCCAGCATTTT.

A single count supports this clone. CDR3 DNA: TGTGCCAGCAGCCACCCTTGGGGCGGTCAAGAGACCCAGTACTTC. It specifies CASSHPWGGQETQYF. The chain couples TRBV3-1 (or the pseudogene TRBV3-2) to TRBJ2-5; the D gene is possibly TRBD1 (5 bases). Germline loops: CDR1 LGHDT, CDR2 YNNKEL (reference sequence). The CDR3 extends over 15 amino acids. Trimming took off 3 bases at V and 2 bases at J, with 13 bases between the two ends.

This chain uses TRBV5-6 with TRBJ1-5; 7 bases line up with TRBD1. CDR1 is SGHDT, CDR2 YYEEEE, per germline. V gave up 1 base and J gave up 1 base; unmatched junction bases: 14. There are 19 residues in the CDR3. The CDR3 nucleotides are TGTGCCAGCAGCTTGTCGGCAGGGGGATCGGTGCGGAGCAATCAGCCCCAGCATTTT. It is translated as CASSLSAGGSVRSNQPQHF.

The chain is built from TRBV7-2 and TRBJ2-1; possible D gene TRBD2, 7 bases. Trimming stripped 1 base from V and 7 bases from J, with 20 bases between. The germline V gene encodes CDR1 SGHTA and CDR2 FQGNSA. The CDR3 runs 17 residues. This CDR3 reads CASSLVRLAVGGNEQFF. The DNA for the CDR3 is TGTGCCAGCAGCTTAGTACGGCTAGCGGTAGGGGGGAATGAGCAGTTCTTC.

The chain recombines TRBV20-1 with TRBJ2-7; TRBD2 matches at 9 bases. Germline assignment: CDR1 DFQATT and CDR2 SNEGSKA (reference sequence). J gave up 0 bases and V 3 bases, and 9 bases lay outside the gene matches. CDR3 size: 16 residues. CDR3: CSASSLSGGLSYEQYF. The CDR3 DNA reads TGCAGTGCTAGTTCCCTTAGCGGGGGTCTCTCCTACGAGCAGTACTTC.